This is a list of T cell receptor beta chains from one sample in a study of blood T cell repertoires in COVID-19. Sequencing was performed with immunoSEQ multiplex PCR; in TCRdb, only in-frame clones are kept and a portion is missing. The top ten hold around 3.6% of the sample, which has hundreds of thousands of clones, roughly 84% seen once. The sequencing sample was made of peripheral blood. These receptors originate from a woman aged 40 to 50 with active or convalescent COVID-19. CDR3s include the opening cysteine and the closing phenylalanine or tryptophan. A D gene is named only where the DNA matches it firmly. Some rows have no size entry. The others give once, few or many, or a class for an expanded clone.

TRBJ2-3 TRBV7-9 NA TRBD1 CASSLARGISTDTQYF TGTGCCAGCAGCTTGGCCAGGGGGATAAGCACAGATACGCAGTATTTT
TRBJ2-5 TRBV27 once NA CASSFGFGETQYF TGTGCCAGCAGTTTTGGTTTCGGGGAGACCCAGTACTTC
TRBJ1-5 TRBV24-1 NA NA CATSDLWRSEGNQPQHF TGTGCCACCAGTGATTTGTGGCGCTCCGAGGGCAATCAGCCCCAGCATTTT
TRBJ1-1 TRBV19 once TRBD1 CASSIPQGGGTEAFF TGTGCCAGTAGTATACCACAGGGGGGGGGCACTGAAGCTTTCTTT
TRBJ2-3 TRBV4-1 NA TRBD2 CASSLSGLAGGPGTQYF TGCGCCAGCAGCCTTAGCGGACTAGCGGGGGGGCCGGGTACGCAGTATTTT
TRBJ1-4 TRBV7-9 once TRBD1 CASSDSAGGPTNEKLFF TGTGCCAGTTCCGATTCGGCAGGGGGCCCAACTAATGAAAAACTGTTTTTT
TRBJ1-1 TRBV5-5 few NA CASSTQGYPNTEAFF TGTGCCAGCAGCACCCAGGGCTATCCGAACACTGAAGCTTTCTTT
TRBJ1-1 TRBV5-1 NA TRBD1 CATTTGGTVGRNTEAFF TGCGCCACCACTACAGGGGGCACGGTCGGCAGGAACACTGAAGCTTTCTTT
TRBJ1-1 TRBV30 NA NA CAWSVQVRDTEAFF TGTGCCTGGAGTGTACAGGTCAGGGACACTGAAGCTTTCTTT
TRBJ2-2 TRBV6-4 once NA CASSDSSTGELFF TGTGCCAGCAGTGACTCGAGTACCGGGGAGCTGTTTTTT
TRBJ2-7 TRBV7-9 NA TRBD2 CASSSAGGLTTYEQYF TGTGCCAGCAGCAGCGCGGGAGGGCTGACGACCTACGAGCAGTACTTC
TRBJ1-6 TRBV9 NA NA CASGGGARSPLHF TGTGCCAGCGGTGGGGGGGCGCGTTCACCCCTCCACTTT